These 9 T cell receptor beta chains share one sample of origin, sequenced in a study of graft-versus-host responses after intestinal transplantation. TCRdb keeps only in-frame clones here, not all; method: immunoSEQ multiplex PCR. The sample has 40,000 or so clones; 80% to 95% are singletons. The sample here was PBMCs, taken 700 to 850 days after intestinal transplantation. The source of these receptors is a human patient who received an intestinal transplant, so some T cells may come from the graft donor.

The sample holds one count of this clone. The chain links TRBV9 to TRBJ2-7, with a possible D match to TRBD2 (5 bases). This CDR3 contains 13 residues. Germline lookup yields CDR1 SGDLS and CDR2 YYNGEE. V lost 4 bases and J lost 7, with 15 bases in between. The CDR3 DNA reads TGTGCCAGCAGCATAGACCTCAGAGGGGAGCAGTACTTC. This sequence encodes CASSIDLRGEQYF.

The chain joins TRBV6-6 to TRBJ1-1, with TRBD1 matching 7 bases. Germline V gene lookup returns CDR1 MNHNY and CDR2 SVGAGI (reference sequence). The CDR3 runs to 13 residues. Trimming removed 4 bases from V and 1 base from J; junction bases left unmatched: 0. This CDR3 reads CASSSGGNTEAFF. The CDR3 DNA reads as TGTGCCAGCAGTTCAGGGGGGAACACTGAAGCTTTCTTT.

This clone was observed a single time. The chain joins TRBV4-2 to TRBJ2-7; TRBD2 matches 10 bases. The germline V gene encodes CDR1 LGHNA and CDR2 YNFKEQ. The V segment lost 1 base and the J segment 7 bases; nucleotides outside the gene matches: 10. This CDR3 region has 16 residues. The CDR3, as DNA: TGTGCCAGCAGCCAAGCAGTCGGACTAGCGGACCAGGAGCAGTACTTC. This translates into CASSQAVGLADQEQYF.

This CDR3 is CASSSLAGGPYEQYF. In DNA form, the CDR3 reads TGCGCCAGCAGTAGTTTAGCGGGGGGGCCCTACGAGCAGTACTTC. This chain links TRBV10-2 with TRBJ2-7; 11 bases fit TRBD2. V lost 5 bases to trimming and J lost 2 bases; unmatched junction nucleotides: 5. Germline CDR1 reads WSHSY; CDR2 reads SAAADI. This CDR3 is built from 15 residues.

The chain links TRBV4-2 to TRBJ1-2; no clear D. With 0 bases removed from V and 7 bases from J, the gap between germline ends came to 3 bases. Germline loops: CDR1 LGHNA, CDR2 YNFKEQ. The CDR3 spans 11 residues. The DNA of the CDR3 is TGTGCCAGCAGCCAAGAGTCTGGCTACACCTTC. As protein: CASSQESGYTF.

The rearrangement links TRBV21-1 to TRBJ2-1; the table assigns TRBD2, which was not confirmed against the DNA. TRBV21-1 is an annotated pseudogene. The CDR3 is 14 amino acids. This CDR3 is CASSRWKGRGEQFF. In DNA form, the CDR3 reads TGTGCCAGCAGCCGATGGAAAGGTAGAGGTGAGCAGTTCTTC.

The rearrangement uses TRBV4-1 and TRBJ2-7; 7 bases map to TRBD1. This CDR3 is 16 amino acids long. In germline, CDR1 is MGHRA, CDR2 YSYEKL. J gave up 3 bases and V 0 bases, and 8 bases lay outside the gene matches. This chain's CDR3 is CASSQEGWGQIYEQYF. The DNA of the CDR3 is TGCGCCAGCAGCCAAGAGGGGTGGGGACAGATCTACGAGCAGTACTTC.

This chain connects TRBV18 to TRBJ2-4, with D unresolved. CDR3 size: 15 residues. With 3 bases removed from V and 0 bases from J, the gap between germline ends came to 9 bases. Germline assignment: CDR1 KGHSH and CDR2 LQKENI. The DNA of the CDR3 is TGTGCCAGCTCACCTGATCATTTAGCCAAAAACATTCAGTACTTC. Translating gives CASSPDHLAKNIQYF.

The chain carries TRBV10-1 and TRBJ1-6, with D perhaps matching TRBD1 (5 bases). Per germline, CDR1 WNHNN and CDR2 SYGVQD (reference sequence). The CDR3 is 16 residues long. V was trimmed by 2 bases and J by 10 bases, leaving 18 bases between them. Here the CDR3 reads CASSESPGRAGSPLHF. The CDR3 bases are TGCGCCAGCAGTGAGAGTCCCGGCAGGGCAGGGTCACCCCTCCACTTT.